This T cell receptor (beta chain) was recovered during a study of shared clonotypes between healthy human individuals. Findings of the study overall: Several donors had about 5% of their naive CD4 clonotypes in common.

CDR1 is WSHSY and CDR2 is SAAADI in the germline V gene. This CDR3 is 11 amino acids long. Trimming removed 7 bases from V and 1 base from J, with 2 bases in between. As regards this clone: Its antigen is currently unknown.

Evenly divided among several immunoSEQ plates was the genomic DNA of each subset. The authors loaded 200 ng DNA, around 30,000 T cell genomes, into sorted-subset replicate PCRs. TCRdb keeps only in-frame clones here, not all; method: immunoSEQ multiplex PCR. This sample yields fewer than 400,000 clones, of which around 72% are seen a single time; approximately 10% belongs to the top ten. The chain uses TRBV10-2 and TRBJ1-3; D uncertain. Sequenced sample: memory CD4+ T cells sorted from blood. The subset denotes: CD45RA-negative fraction. This receptor was taken from a man between 25 and 39 years old in good health. The CDR3 here is CASTSGNTIYF. The CDR3 DNA sequence: TGCGCCAGCACATCTGGAAACACCATATATTTT.